This passage covers 26 T cell receptor beta chains from one sample sequenced in a study of blood T cells in healthy people across ages. A second about 6 to 12 cycle PCR used barcoded and J-beta primers. Each CDR3 protein gets one entry after TCRdb re-called the 5' RACE reads with MiXCR. The table includes hundreds of thousands of distinct CDR3 sequences, roughly 56% detected once. The sample was blood. These receptors all come from a middle-aged man in good health.

V gene TRBV6-5 combines with J gene TRBJ2-1, with D tentatively TRBD2 (5 bases). The V gene lost 2 bases and the J gene lost 0 bases, with 8 bases spanning the gap. Germline V lookup: CDR1 MNHEY, CDR2 SVGAGI. This CDR3 is built from 15 residues. This CDR3 is CASSYEGSSYNEQFF. The CDR3 DNA reads as TGTGCCAGCAGTTACGAAGGGAGCTCCTACAATGAGCAGTTCTTC.

This chain connects TRBV9 to TRBJ2-3; unclear D gene. V lost 3 bases to trimming and J lost 4 bases, with 9 bases between them. In germline, CDR1 is SGDLS, CDR2 YYNGEE. The CDR3 is 13 residues long. CDR3 residues: CASSAELPDTQYF. As DNA, the CDR3 is TGTGCCAGCAGCGCCGAACTTCCAGATACGCAGTATTTT.

The chain's CDR3 is CASNDPRTSGGGDEQFF. CDR3 nucleotides: TGTGCCAGCAACGACCCCCGGACTAGCGGGGGAGGTGATGAGCAGTTCTTC. The chain recombines TRBV6-2 or TRBV6-3 with TRBJ2-1, with 13 positions matching TRBD2. The germline V gene encodes CDR1 MNHEY and CDR2 SVGEGT. V shed 7 bases, J shed 8 bases, and the junction held 14 bases outside the gene matches. CDR3 length: 17 amino acids.

The gene calls are TRBV6-6 and TRBJ2-1; the D gene is possibly TRBD2 (6 bases). Trimming left V 4 bases short and J 4 bases short, with 17 bases between. The length of the CDR3 is 16 residues. Germline loops: CDR1 MNHNY, CDR2 SVGAGI (reference sequence). The CDR3 DNA reads TGTGCCAGCAGTTTAGGGTCTAGCGCCATATACAATGAGCAGTTCTTC. Translation: CASSLGSSAIYNEQFF.

This clonotype was seen a handful of times. The chain carries TRBV25-1 and TRBJ2-5; D remains ambiguous. Germline lookup yields CDR1 MGHDK and CDR2 SYGVNS. Trimming shortened V by 8 bases and J by 0 bases, and 10 bases separated the two germline ends. There are 13 residues in the CDR3. This CDR3 is CASRRVNQETQYF. For the CDR3, the DNA is TGTGCCAGCCGCCGGGTAAACCAAGAGACCCAGTACTTC.

This clonotype came up once. The CDR3 DNA is TGTGCCAGCACATCTGACAGGGGGCAGCGGTTCTTC. It codes for CASTSDRGQRFF. The rearrangement uses TRBV28 and TRBJ2-1, with 10 nucleotides matching TRBD1. Germline V gene sequence: CDR1 MDHEN, CDR2 SYDVKM. The V and J ends lost 7 bases and 15 bases, in that order; junction bases with no gene match: 9. The CDR3 extends over 12 amino acids. Looking up the rest from reference TRBV28 and TRBJ2-1 gives the full variable domain: DVKVTQSSRYLVKRTGEKVFLECVQDMDHENMFWYRQDPGLGLRLIYFSYDVKMKEKGDIPEGYSVSREKKERFSLILESASTNQTSMYLCASTSDRGQRFFGPGTRLTVL.

The rearrangement joins TRBV9 to TRBJ2-1, with 8 nucleotides matching TRBD1. CDR1 and CDR2 (germline): SGDLS, YYNGEE. With V trimmed by 3 bases and J by 4 bases, 24 bases remained unmatched. The CDR3 is 21 amino acids. The CDR3 bases are TGTGCCAGCAGCGCCCTCAACCCGACAGGGGCTGGCGGGATTGGGTACAATGAGCAGTTCTTC. It is translated as CASSALNPTGAGGIGYNEQFF.

This clonotype turned up a few times. The chain has TRBV7-6 and TRBJ2-3; TRBD2 matches 8 bases. The CDR3 extends over 17 amino acids. The V gene end was trimmed by 5 bases and the J gene end by 2 bases; junction bases not matched to a gene: 12. The germline CDR1 and CDR2 sequences are SGHVS and FNYEAQ. For the CDR3, the DNA is TGTGCCAGCAGCCAAACTCGGGAGCGGGAGTACACAGATACGCAGTATTTT. Its protein is CASSQTREREYTDTQYF.

This chain uses TRBV9 with TRBJ2-5, with TRBD2 matching over 11 bases. CDR3 length: 17 amino acids. The V segment lost 3 bases and the J segment 2 bases; nucleotides outside the gene matches: 9. Germline lookup yields CDR1 SGDLS and CDR2 YYNGEE. The chain's CDR3 is CASSGTGTSGSQETQYF. The CDR3 region has the DNA TGTGCCAGCAGCGGGACCGGGACTAGCGGAAGTCAAGAGACCCAGTACTTC.

The CDR3 protein is CSVVRGAEETQYF. DNA for the CDR3: TGCAGCGTTGTACGGGGGGCGGAGGAGACCCAGTACTTC. The chain couples TRBV29-1 to TRBJ2-5; tentative D call: TRBD2 (7 bases). Germline CDR1 is SQVTM and CDR2 is ANQGSEA. This CDR3 is built from 13 residues. Trimming cost V 4 bases and J 5 bases, with 14 bases left between them.

This clonotype was counted at least ten times. The V and J genes are TRBV7-9 and TRBJ2-5; tentative D call: TRBD2 (5 bases). From germline, CDR1 is SEHNR and CDR2 FQNEAQ (reference sequence). V lost 6 bases and J 5 bases, leaving 13 bases between the germline ends. The CDR3 spans 13 residues. DNA of the CDR3: TGTGCCAGCAGACGGACTCCCGGGGAGACCCAGTACTTC. Encoded protein: CASRRTPGETQYF.

J is TRBJ1-5 and V is TRBV12-3 or TRBV12-4; 9 bases map to TRBD1. There are 17 residues in the CDR3. The V segment lost 5 bases and the J segment 0 bases; nucleotides outside the gene matches: 8. The CDR3 coding sequence is TGTGCCAGCAGTCGTCCCGGGACAGGGAATAGCAATCAGCCCCAGCATTTT. Protein product: CASSRPGTGNSNQPQHF.

The V call is TRBV3-1, the J call TRBJ2-5; no definite D call. In germline, CDR1 is LGHDT, CDR2 YNNKEL (reference sequence). This CDR3 is 13 amino acids long. V was pared by 9 bases and J by 3 bases, with 14 bases between. CDR3 bases: TGTGCCAGTGGGGTCGGACCGAAAGAGACCCAGTACTTC. It encodes CASGVGPKETQYF.

The J gene is TRBJ2-1, the V gene TRBV3-1, with 10 bases fitting TRBD2. CDR1 LGHDT and CDR2 YNNKEL come from the germline V gene (reference sequence). The CDR3 runs 17 residues. The junction had 8 bases not matched to a gene; V was cut back by 1 base and J by 5 bases. The CDR3 DNA reads as TGTGCCAGCAGCCAAGTACGGACTAGCGGAGCTGACAATGAGCAGTTCTTC. It yields the protein CASSQVRTSGADNEQFF.

The rearrangement joins TRBV27 to TRBJ1-6, with D hard to call. CDR3 length: 14 amino acids. Germline assignment: CDR1 MNHEY and CDR2 SMNVEV (reference sequence). Trimming pared 6 bases from V and 6 bases from J, leaving 12 bases between. The CDR3, as DNA: TGTGCCAGCAGCGTGACATGGGCTAATTCACCCCTCCACTTT. Translated, it gives CASSVTWANSPLHF.

The chain carries TRBV12-3 or TRBV12-4 and TRBJ1-1; 8 positions agree with TRBD1. The CDR3 is made up of 14 amino acids. V gave up 6 bases and J gave up 7 bases; unmatched junction bases: 10. CDR3 region: CASSLQGGYGEAFF. In nucleotides, the CDR3 is TGTGCCAGCAGCCTACAGGGGGGTTATGGTGAAGCTTTCTTT.

The gene calls are TRBV7-2 and TRBJ1-2; TRBD1 aligns across 9 bases. Germline CDR1 is SGHTA and CDR2 is FQGNSA. This CDR3 comprises 15 residues. With 4 bases clipped from V and 5 bases from J, the junction kept 8 bases outside the gene matches. The CDR3 spells CASSSRTGDEYGYTF. The DNA of the CDR3 is TGTGCCAGCAGCTCCCGGACAGGGGATGAATATGGCTACACCTTC.

The chain carries TRBV5-1 and TRBJ1-1; a weak D match, TRBD1 (6 bases). This CDR3 comprises 17 residues. V was trimmed by 0 bases and J by 1 base, leaving 16 bases between them. Germline V gene lookup returns CDR1 SGHRS and CDR2 YFSETQ. The CDR3, as DNA: TGCGCCAGCAGCTTGGATTTCATAAGGGACAAGAACACTGAAGCTTTCTTT. It encodes CASSLDFIRDKNTEAFF.

This clonotype was detected a few times. J is TRBJ2-4 and V is TRBV12-5, with D maybe TRBD2 (6 bases). This CDR3 is built from 15 residues. The germline CDR1 and CDR2 sequences are LGHNT and FRNRAP. Trimming left V 4 bases short and J 0 bases short, with 10 bases between. The CDR3 spells CASGWDSIAKNIQYF. The CDR3 DNA reads as TGTGCTAGTGGTTGGGACTCGATAGCCAAAAACATTCAGTACTTC. The full variable domain, with the rest looked up from reference TRBV12-5 and TRBJ2-4, is DARVTQTPRHKVTEMGQEVTMRCQPILGHNTVFWYRQTMMQGLELLAYFRNRAPLDDSGMPKDRFSAEMPDATLATLKIQPSEPRDSAVYFCASGWDSIAKNIQYFGAGTRLSVL.

The chain is built from TRBV7-2 and TRBJ2-1, with D possibly called TRBD1 or TRBD2 (6 bases each). The V and J ends lost 8 bases and 5 bases respectively, with 16 bases between them. Per germline, CDR1 SGHTA and CDR2 FQGNSA. This CDR3 region has 14 residues. DNA of the CDR3: TGTGCCAGCCGGGGGCTTACAGGAGACAATGAGCAGTTCTTC. This gives the protein CASRGLTGDNEQFF.

This clonotype has more than one count but fewer than ten. The chain recombines TRBV6-2 or TRBV6-3 with TRBJ2-3, with TRBD2 identical over 8 bases. CDR1 and CDR2 from the germline V gene are MNHEY and SVGEGT. The length of the CDR3 is 15 residues. The J segment lost 4 bases and the V segment lost 6 bases, leaving 9 bases of the junction unmatched. The DNA for the CDR3 is TGTGCCAGCAGCCGCGTAGCGGGATTATCAGATACGCAGTATTTT. Translating gives CASSRVAGLSDTQYF.

This chain links TRBV19 with TRBJ2-6, with D possibly TRBD1 on 5 matching bases. Germline CDR1 is LNHDA and CDR2 is SQIVND (reference sequence). The CDR3 sequence is 15 residues long. V was cut by 7 bases and J by 1 base, with 11 bases left in between. CDR3 coding DNA: TGTGCCAGTAAGGACACACCATCTGGGGCCAACGTCCTGACTTTC. Translation: CASKDTPSGANVLTF. Full variable domain (outside the CDR3, taken from reference TRBV19 and TRBJ2-6): DGGITQSPKYLFRKEGQNVTLSCEQNLNHDAMYWYRQDPGQGLRLIYYSQIVNDFQKGDIAEGYSVSREKKESFPLTVTSAQKNPTAFYLCASKDTPSGANVLTFGAGSRLTVL.

The gene calls are TRBV5-1 and TRBJ1-2, with TRBD1 matching over 8 bases. The V and J ends lost 0 bases and 6 bases, in that order; junction bases with no gene match: 7. CDR1 and CDR2 (germline): SGHRS, YFSETQ. The CDR3 loop spans 15 amino acids. The CDR3, as DNA: TGCGCCAGCAGCTTGGCGGACAGGGTGCAGGATGGCTACACCTTC. It codes for CASSLADRVQDGYTF.

This chain connects TRBV6-5 to TRBJ1-2; no clear D gene. The V gene's germline CDR1 is MNHEY and CDR2 SVGAGI. Deletions cut 2 bases from V and 6 bases from J, with 19 bases between. CDR3 length: 16 residues. The CDR3 DNA reads as TGTGCCAGCAGTTACGTTTCGCCCCGAAAGACCAATGGCTACACCTTC. Translation: CASSYVSPRKTNGYTF.

This chain uses TRBV7-3 with TRBJ2-7; 13 bases are shared with TRBD2. Looked up from germline, CDR1 is SGHTA and CDR2 is FQGTGA. CDR3 length equals 17 residues. V was clipped by 5 bases and J by 5 bases; unmatched bases: 12. The CDR3 here is CASSLDGTSGTADEQYF. CDR3 coding DNA: TGTGCCAGCAGCCTTGATGGGACTAGCGGGACCGCCGACGAGCAGTACTTC.

The rearrangement joins TRBV29-1 to TRBJ2-7; TRBD1 is a possible D gene (6 bases). Germline loops: CDR1 SQVTM, CDR2 ANQGSEA. The CDR3 is 14 residues long. Trimming took 3 bases from V and 2 from J, leaving 14 bases between them. The CDR3 is CSVDSGTQTYEQYF. The CDR3 DNA reads as TGCAGCGTTGATAGTGGGACACAGACCTACGAGCAGTACTTC.